This is a list of T cell receptor beta chains from one sample in a study of blood T cell repertoires in COVID-19. Method: immunoSEQ multiplex PCR; TCRdb's copy keeps in-frame clones and lacks some. The profile covers 90,000 to 100,000 clones, with 90% appearing a single time and 4.5% to 5.5% taken by the ten largest. The sample consisted of peripheral blood. The receptors stem from a man between 45 and 60 years old with acute or convalescent COVID-19. Each CDR3 is given without its conserved first and last residue. Fields, in order: J gene, V gene, CDR3 protein.

TRBJ1-2 TRBV30 ASAAAPAYGYT
TRBJ2-1 TRBV6-5 ASSTLSGRNGEQF
TRBJ2-1 TRBV29-1 SETRLYNEQF
TRBJ2-5 TRBV5-4 ASSTERPQETQY
TRBJ2-3 TRBV19 ASSIWLAATDTQY
TRBJ2-2 TRBV4-1 ASSQADLSGTGGELF
TRBJ1-5 TRBV30 AWSVQSGGTLYSNQPQH
TRBJ2-6 TRBV27 ATGISGANVLT
TRBJ1-5 TRBV6-2/TRBV6-3 ASSNTGNQPQH
TRBJ1-1 TRBV12-3/TRBV12-4 ASSSDMDSEAF
TRBJ2-1 TRBV29-1 SVEAVTGHYNEQF
TRBJ1-6 TRBV18 ASSPDRGRPLH
TRBJ2-4 TRBV5-1 ASSFYPPQQVAKNIQY
TRBJ1-1 TRBV6-5 ASRGSAVRPEAF
TRBJ2-3 TRBV5-1 ASRYGTNTDTQY
TRBJ2-7 TRBV27 ASSGLAGEAY
TRBJ2-3 TRBV6-5 ASSFSSGVLDTQY
TRBJ2-5 TRBV18 ASSPRRDQETQY
TRBJ2-7 TRBV10-1 ASSDGAVPRQY
TRBJ2-5 TRBV5-1 ASSLRGSQETQY
TRBJ2-7 TRBV11-3 ASSSHRGRTYEQY
TRBJ2-5 TRBV3-1/TRBV3-2 ASSQKDYQETQY
TRBJ1-1 TRBV10-3 AIRRRDRDSEAF
TRBJ2-1 TRBV27 ASTDGQGANEQF
TRBJ2-7 TRBV6-5 ASSYGRTGDYEQY
TRBJ2-5 TRBV5-4 ASRTGDQETQY
TRBJ2-2 TRBV10-3 AISGDTSGRASDTGELF